This T cell receptor beta chain is drawn from a study of cytomegalovirus exposure and HLA in healthy donors. Study-wide background: Caucasian-associated ancestry cluster membership applied to just over 80% of several hundred genotyped donors. Study-level findings and limits: Rarity held for most TCR sequences, but there were some public TCRs that occurred in many donors. When a later analysis was performed, an Asian-associated ancestry cluster reportedly had fewer N-insertions than the roughly 700-donor mean.

This clone was recorded a few times. The antigen remains unidentified. PCR was performed using 60 Vbeta and 13 Jbeta primers. The data were produced by immunoSEQ multiplex PCR, yet TCRdb's version contains in-frame clones alone and is incomplete. The data show more than 140,000 clones, roughly 85% seen once. Trimming pared 7 bases from V and 0 bases from J, leaving 12 bases between. The CDR3 has 14 residues. In germline, CDR1 is LNHDA, CDR2 SQIVND (reference sequence). The chain recombines TRBV19 with TRBJ1-2; D perhaps matches TRBD1 (5 bases). What was sequenced was PBMCs. The TCR originated in a male donor in good health and CMV-seronegative. CDR3 protein: CASTRDSSNYGYTF. The CDR3 coding sequence is TGTGCCAGTACCCGGGACTCGTCTAACTATGGCTACACCTTC. Variable domain in full (rest from reference TRBV19 and TRBJ1-2): DGGITQSPKYLFRKEGQNVTLSCEQNLNHDAMYWYRQDPGQGLRLIYYSQIVNDFQKGDIAEGYSVSREKKESFPLTVTSAQKNPTAFYLCASTRDSSNYGYTFGSGTRLTVV.